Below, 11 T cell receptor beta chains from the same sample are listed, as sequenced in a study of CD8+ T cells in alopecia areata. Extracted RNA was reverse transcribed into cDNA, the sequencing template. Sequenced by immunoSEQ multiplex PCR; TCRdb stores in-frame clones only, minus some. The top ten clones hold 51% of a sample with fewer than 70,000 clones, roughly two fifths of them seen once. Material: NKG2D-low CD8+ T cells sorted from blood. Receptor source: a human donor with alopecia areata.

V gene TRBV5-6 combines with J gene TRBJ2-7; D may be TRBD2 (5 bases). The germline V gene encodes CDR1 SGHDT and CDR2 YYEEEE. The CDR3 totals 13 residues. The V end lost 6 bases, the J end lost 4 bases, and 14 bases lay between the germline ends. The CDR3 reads CASIPSSGYEQYF. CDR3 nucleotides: TGTGCCAGCATCCCCTCGTCGGGGTACGAGCAGTACTTC.

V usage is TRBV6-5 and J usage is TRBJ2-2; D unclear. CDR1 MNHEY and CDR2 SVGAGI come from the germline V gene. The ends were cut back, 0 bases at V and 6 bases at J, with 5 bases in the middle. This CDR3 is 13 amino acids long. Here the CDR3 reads CASSYSVPGELFF. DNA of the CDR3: TGTGCCAGCAGTTACTCGGTTCCCGGGGAGCTGTTTTTT.

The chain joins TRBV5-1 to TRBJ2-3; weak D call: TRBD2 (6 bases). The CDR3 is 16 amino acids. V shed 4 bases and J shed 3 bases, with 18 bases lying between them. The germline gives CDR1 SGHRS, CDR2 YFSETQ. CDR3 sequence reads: CASSMGLPVITDTQYF. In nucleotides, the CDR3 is TGCGCCAGCAGCATGGGACTGCCCGTAATAACAGATACGCAGTATTTT.

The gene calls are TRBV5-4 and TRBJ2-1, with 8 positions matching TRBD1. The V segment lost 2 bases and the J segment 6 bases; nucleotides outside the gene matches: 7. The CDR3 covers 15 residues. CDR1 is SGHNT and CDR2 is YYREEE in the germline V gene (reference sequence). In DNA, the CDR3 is TGTGCCAGCAGCTTTTCGACAGGGGCTAGCAATGAGCAGTTCTTC. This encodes CASSFSTGASNEQFF.

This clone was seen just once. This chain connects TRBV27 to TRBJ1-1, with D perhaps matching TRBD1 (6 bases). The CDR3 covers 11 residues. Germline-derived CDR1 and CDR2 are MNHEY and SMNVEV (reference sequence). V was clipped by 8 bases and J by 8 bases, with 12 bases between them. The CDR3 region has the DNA TGTGCCAGCCGGAGGGGGGACGAAGCTTTCTTT. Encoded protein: CASRRGDEAFF.

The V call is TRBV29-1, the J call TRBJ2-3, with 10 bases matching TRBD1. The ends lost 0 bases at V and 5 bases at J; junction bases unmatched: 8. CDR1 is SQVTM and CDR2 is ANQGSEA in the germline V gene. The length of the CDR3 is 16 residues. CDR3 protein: CSVEDYRDRGIDTQYF. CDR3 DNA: TGCAGCGTTGAAGATTATAGGGACAGGGGTATAGATACGCAGTATTTT.

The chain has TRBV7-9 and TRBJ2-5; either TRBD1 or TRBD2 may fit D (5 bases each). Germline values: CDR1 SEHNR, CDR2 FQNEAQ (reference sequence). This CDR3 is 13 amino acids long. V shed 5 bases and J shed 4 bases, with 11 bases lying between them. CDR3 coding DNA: TGTGCCAGCAGCAGCTTCGGGGCAGAGACCCAGTACTTC. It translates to CASSSFGAETQYF.

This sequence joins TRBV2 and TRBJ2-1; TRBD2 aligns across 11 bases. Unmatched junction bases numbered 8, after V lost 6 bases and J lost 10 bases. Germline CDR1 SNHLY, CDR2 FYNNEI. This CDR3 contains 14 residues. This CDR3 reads CASSLLAGGFEQFF. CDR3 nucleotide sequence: TGTGCCAGCAGCCTTCTAGCGGGAGGATTCGAGCAGTTCTTC.

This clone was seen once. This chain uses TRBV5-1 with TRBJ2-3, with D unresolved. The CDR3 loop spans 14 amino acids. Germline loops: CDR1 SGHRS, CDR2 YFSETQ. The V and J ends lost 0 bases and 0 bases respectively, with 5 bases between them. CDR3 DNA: TGCGCCAGCAGCTTGGGCACTAGCACAGATACGCAGTATTTT. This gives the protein CASSLGTSTDTQYF.

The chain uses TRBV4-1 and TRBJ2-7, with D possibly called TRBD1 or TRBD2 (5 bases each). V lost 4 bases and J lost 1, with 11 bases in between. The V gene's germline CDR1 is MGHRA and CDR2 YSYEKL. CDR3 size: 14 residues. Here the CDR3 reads CASSPRDGSYEQYF. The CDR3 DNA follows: TGCGCCAGCAGCCCCCGGGACGGTTCCTACGAGCAGTACTTC.

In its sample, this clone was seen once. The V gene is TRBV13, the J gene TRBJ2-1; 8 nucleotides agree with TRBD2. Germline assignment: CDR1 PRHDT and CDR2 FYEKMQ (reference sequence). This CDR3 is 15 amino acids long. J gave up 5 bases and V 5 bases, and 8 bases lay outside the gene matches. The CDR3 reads CASSPRAGGDNEQFF. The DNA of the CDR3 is TGTGCCAGCAGCCCCAGGGCGGGAGGAGACAATGAGCAGTTCTTC.